This TCR beta chain came from a study of CD4 T cells in relation to SARS-CoV-2 and coronaviruses. The method was immunoSEQ multiplex PCR; TCRdb's version includes in-frame clones alone and lacks a portion of them. Here the sample spans 16,000 or so clones, about 82% being singletons. The unexposed donors gave CD4+ T cells in 2011-2018, prior to COVID-19. After ten to eleven days of culture, CD4+ T cells were isolated. As cell numbers allowed, unexposed-donor CD4+ T cells faced SARS-CoV-2 S/N and four cold-coronavirus spikes. Each well had about 2.1 million PBMCs in around 4.9% human AB serum with IL-2. For this clone: Its antigen is unknown.

The germline V gene encodes CDR1 SEHNR and CDR2 FQNEAQ (reference sequence). The CDR3 sequence is 14 residues long. Trimming removed 5 bases from V and 2 bases from J, with 7 bases in between. Study-level points and caveats: The cross-reactivity analysis covered only spike protein, not other viral proteins. No donor gave both pre-pandemic and post-infection samples.

The V and J genes are TRBV7-9 and TRBJ2-6; no definite D call. The clonotype comes from a human donor in good health. The specimen was CD4+ T cells from PBMCs, cultured in vitro. CDR3 in amino acids: CASSPPPGANVLTF. Written as DNA, the CDR3 is TGTGCCAGCAGCCCCCCCCCTGGGGCCAACGTCCTGACTTTC. The entire variable domain, with the rest obtained from reference TRBV7-9 and TRBJ2-6, is as follows: DTGVSQNPRHKITKRGQNVTFRCDPISEHNRLYWYRQTLGQGPEFLTYFQNEAQLEKSRLLSDRFSAERPKGSFSTLEIQRTEQGDSAMYLCASSPPPGANVLTFGAGSRLTVL.